The clone carrying this TCR beta chain came up many times. The source of the sample is a study of human T cells and chemical hapten exposure. There are 17 residues in the CDR3. The germline V gene has CDR1 PRHDT and CDR2 FYEKMQ (reference sequence). The V and J ends lost 0 bases and 2 bases respectively, with 15 bases between them. Time point in this sample: patch test 1, 2 weeks after DPC sensitization. Documented treatment: therapeutic diphenylcyclopropenone sensitization with weekly scalp DPC. TCRdb reprocessed the RACE reads via MiXCR and lists one record per CDR3 protein. Here the sample spans around 110,000 distinct CDR3 sequences, around an eighth being singletons.

The source of this sequence is a woman in her forties or fifties with alopecia areata. Some clones in this sample may be carry-over from other donors' samples. Sequenced here: whole blood, sampled in connection with sensitization to the hapten diphenylcyclopropenone (DPC). The chain recombines TRBV13 with TRBJ2-3; a weak D match, TRBD2 (7 bases). The chain's CDR3 is CASSLGLGGLNTDTQYF. As DNA, the CDR3 is TGTGCCAGCAGCTTAGGCCTGGGGGGGCTAAACACAGATACGCAGTATTTT.